This TCR beta chain was observed in a study of T cell responses to AZD1222 COVID-19 vaccine. Study results and caveats: The donors showed a predominance of white British ancestry and of females, with possible underestimation of clonal diversity. The reported proportion of spike-specific TCRs targeting unmutated variant regions was nearly half.

The CDR3 contains 14 residues. Trimming removed 1 base from V and 2 bases from J, with 6 bases in between. From germline, CDR1 is SGHTA and CDR2 FQGNSA. This clone appeared once. Its antigen is undetermined. Only in-frame clones appear in the TCRdb table, and some are missing; sequencing was by immunoSEQ multiplex PCR. The sample shows about 180,000 clones, 90% to 95% of them seen only once. The starting material was peripheral blood, obtained 28 days after the second dose of the MenACWY control vaccine. The chain carries TRBV7-2 and TRBJ1-3; the D is unclear. The receptor comes from an adult who received the MenACWY meningococcal vaccine as a control. CDR3 nucleotide sequence: TGTGCCAGCAGCTTAGTAGCTGCTGGAAACACCATATATTTT. Translated, it gives CASSLVAAGNTIYF.